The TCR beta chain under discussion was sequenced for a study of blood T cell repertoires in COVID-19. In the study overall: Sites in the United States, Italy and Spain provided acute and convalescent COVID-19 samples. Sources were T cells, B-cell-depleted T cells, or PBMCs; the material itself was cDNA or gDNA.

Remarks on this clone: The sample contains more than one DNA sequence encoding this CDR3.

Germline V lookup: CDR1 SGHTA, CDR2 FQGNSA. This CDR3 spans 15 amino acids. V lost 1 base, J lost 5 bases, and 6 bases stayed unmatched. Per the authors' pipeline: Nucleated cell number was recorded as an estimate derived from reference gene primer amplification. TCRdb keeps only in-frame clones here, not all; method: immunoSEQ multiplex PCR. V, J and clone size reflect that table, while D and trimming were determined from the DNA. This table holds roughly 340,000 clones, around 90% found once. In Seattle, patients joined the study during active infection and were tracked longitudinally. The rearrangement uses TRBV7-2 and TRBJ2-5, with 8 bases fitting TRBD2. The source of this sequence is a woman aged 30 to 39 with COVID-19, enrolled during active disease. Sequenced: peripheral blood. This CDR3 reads CASSLGAGGGETQYF. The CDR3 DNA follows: TGTGCCAGCAGCTTAGGGGCGGGAGGTGGGGAGACCCAGTACTTC.